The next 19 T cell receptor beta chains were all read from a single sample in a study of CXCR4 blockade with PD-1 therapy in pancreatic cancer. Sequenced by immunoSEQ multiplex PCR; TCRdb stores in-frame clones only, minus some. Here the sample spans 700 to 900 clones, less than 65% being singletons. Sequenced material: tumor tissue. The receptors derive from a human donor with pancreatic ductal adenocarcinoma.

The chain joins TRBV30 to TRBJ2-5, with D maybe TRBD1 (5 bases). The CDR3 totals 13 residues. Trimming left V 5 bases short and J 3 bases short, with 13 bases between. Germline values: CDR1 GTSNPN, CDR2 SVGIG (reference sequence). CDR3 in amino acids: CAWSLQEKETQYF. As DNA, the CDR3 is TGTGCCTGGTCCCTACAGGAGAAAGAGACCCAGTACTTC.

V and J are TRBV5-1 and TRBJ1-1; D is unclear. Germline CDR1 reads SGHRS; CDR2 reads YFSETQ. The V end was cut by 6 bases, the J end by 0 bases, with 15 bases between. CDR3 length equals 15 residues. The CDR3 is CASKILAGLNTEAFF. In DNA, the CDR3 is TGCGCCAGCAAGATTTTAGCGGGCCTGAACACTGAAGCTTTCTTT.

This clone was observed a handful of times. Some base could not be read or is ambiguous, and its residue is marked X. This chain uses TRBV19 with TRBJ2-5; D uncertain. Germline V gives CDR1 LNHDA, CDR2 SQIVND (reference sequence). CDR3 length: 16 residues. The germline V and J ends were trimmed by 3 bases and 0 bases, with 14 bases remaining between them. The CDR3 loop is CASSIGXQTNQETQYF. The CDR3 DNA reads TGTGCCAGTAGTATCGGTRCGCAGACAAACCAAGAGACCCAGTACTTC.

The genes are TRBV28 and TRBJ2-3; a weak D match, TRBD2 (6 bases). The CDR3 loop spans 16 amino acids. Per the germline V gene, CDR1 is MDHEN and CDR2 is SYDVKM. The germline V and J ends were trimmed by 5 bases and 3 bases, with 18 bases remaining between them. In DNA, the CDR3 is TGTGCCAGCAGTACCCTGGGACTTAGGAGTACAGATACGCAGTATTTT. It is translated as CASSTLGLRSTDTQYF.

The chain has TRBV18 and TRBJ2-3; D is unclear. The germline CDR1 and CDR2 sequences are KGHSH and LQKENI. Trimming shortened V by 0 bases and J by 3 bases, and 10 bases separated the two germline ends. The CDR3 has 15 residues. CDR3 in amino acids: CASSPPTPLTDTQYF. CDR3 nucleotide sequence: TGTGCCAGCTCACCACCAACACCCTTAACAGATACGCAGTATTTT. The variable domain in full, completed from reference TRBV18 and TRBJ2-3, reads NAGVMQNPRHLVRRRGQEARLRCSPMKGHSHVYWYRQLPEEGLKFMVYLQKENIIDESGMPKERFSAEFPKEGPSILRIQQVVRGDSAAYFCASSPPTPLTDTQYFGPGTRLTVL.

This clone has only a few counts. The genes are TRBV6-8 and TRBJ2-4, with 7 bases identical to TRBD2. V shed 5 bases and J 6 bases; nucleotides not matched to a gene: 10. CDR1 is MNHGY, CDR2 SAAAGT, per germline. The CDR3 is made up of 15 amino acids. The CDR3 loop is CASSELAGAGNIQYF. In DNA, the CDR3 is TGTGCCAGCAGTGAGCTGGCGGGAGCTGGAAACATTCAGTACTTC.

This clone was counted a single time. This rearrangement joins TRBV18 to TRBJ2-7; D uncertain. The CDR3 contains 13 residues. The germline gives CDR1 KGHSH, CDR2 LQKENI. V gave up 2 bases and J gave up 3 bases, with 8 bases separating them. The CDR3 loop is CASSPGSLYEQYF. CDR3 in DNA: TGTGCCAGCTCACCAGGTTCCCTCTACGAGCAGTACTTC.

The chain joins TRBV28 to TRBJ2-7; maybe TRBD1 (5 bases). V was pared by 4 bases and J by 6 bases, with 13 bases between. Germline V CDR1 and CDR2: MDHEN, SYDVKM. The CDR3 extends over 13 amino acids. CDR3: CASSSTDVGEQYF. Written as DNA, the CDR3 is TGTGCCAGCAGTTCGACAGATGTCGGCGAGCAGTACTTC.

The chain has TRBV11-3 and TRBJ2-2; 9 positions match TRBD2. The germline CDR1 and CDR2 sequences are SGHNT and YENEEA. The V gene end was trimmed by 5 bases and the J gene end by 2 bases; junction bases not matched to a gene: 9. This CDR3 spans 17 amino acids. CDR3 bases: TGTGCCAGCAGCCATCCGGGACTAGCATTTAACACCGGGGAGCTGTTTTTT. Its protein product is CASSHPGLAFNTGELFF.

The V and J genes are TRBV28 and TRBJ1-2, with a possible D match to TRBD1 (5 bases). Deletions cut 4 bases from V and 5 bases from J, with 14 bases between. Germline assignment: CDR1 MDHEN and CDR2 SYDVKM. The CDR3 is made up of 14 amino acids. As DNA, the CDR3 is TGTGCCAGCAGTTCACCGGGACGGACGTATGGCTACACCTTC. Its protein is CASSSPGRTYGYTF.

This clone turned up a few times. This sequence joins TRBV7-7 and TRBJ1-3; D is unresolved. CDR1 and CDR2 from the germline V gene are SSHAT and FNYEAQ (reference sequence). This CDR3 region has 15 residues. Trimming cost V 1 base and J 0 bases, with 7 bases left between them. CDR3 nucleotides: TGTGCCAGCAGCTTAGAGGGAGCCTCTGGAAACACCATATATTTT. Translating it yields CASSLEGASGNTIYF.

The CDR3 loop is CASSQDFGPGGGYTF. Here the CDR3 DNA reads TGTGCCAGCAGCCAAGATTTTGGGCCAGGGGGTGGCTACACCTTC. The chain uses TRBV14 and TRBJ1-2, with TRBD1 matching 7 bases. There are 15 residues in the CDR3. With V trimmed by 0 bases and J by 7 bases, 8 bases remained unmatched. The germline V gene has CDR1 SGHDN and CDR2 FVKESK.

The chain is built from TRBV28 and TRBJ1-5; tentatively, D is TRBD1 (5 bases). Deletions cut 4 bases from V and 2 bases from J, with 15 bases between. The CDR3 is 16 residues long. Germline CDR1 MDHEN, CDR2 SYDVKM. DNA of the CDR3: TGTGCCAGCAGTTCCCACGGGGACTCGGGCAATCAGCCCCAGCATTTT. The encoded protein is CASSSHGDSGNQPQHF. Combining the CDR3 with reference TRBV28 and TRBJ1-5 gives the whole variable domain DVKVTQSSRYLVKRTGEKVFLECVQDMDHENMFWYRQDPGLGLRLIYFSYDVKMKEKGDIPEGYSVSREKKERFSLILESASTNQTSMYLCASSSHGDSGNQPQHFGDGTRLSIL.

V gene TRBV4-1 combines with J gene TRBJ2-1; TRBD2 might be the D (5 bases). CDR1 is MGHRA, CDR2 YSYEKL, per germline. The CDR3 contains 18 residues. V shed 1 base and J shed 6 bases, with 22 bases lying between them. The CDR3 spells CASSQAPTGLWVGNEQFF. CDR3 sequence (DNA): TGCGCCAGCAGCCAAGCCCCTACTGGACTTTGGGTAGGCAATGAGCAGTTCTTC.

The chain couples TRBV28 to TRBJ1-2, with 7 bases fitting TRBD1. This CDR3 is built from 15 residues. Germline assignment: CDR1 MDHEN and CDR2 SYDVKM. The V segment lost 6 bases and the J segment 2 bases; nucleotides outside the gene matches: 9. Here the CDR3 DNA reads TGTGCCAGCAGCCAAAGCTCGACAGGGAACTATGGCTACACCTTC. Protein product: CASSQSSTGNYGYTF.

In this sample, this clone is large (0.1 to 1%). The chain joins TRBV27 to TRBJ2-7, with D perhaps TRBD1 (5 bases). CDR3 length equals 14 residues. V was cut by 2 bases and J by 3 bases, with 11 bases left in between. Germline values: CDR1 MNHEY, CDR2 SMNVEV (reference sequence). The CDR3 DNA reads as TGTGCCAGCAGTTTACAAGGGGCCAACTACGAGCAGTACTTC. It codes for CASSLQGANYEQYF.

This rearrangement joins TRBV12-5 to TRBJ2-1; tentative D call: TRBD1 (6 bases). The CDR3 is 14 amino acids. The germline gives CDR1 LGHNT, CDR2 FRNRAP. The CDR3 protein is CASTLRGISHEQFF. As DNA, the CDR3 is TGTGCCAGCACCTTAAGGGGGATTAGCCATGAGCAGTTCTTC. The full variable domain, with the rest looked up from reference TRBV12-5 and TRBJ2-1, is DARVTQTPRHKVTEMGQEVTMRCQPILGHNTVFWYRQTMMQGLELLAYFRNRAPLDDSGMPKDRFSAEMPDATLATLKIQPSEPRDSAVYFCASTLRGISHEQFFGPGTRLTVL.

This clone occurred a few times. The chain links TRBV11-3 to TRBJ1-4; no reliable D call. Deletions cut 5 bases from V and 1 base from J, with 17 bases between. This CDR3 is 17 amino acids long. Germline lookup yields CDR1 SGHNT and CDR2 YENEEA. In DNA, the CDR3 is TGTGCCAGCAGCAAACGTTTTAGCGGAGGAACTAATGAAAAACTGTTTTTT. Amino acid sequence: CASSKRFSGGTNEKLFF.

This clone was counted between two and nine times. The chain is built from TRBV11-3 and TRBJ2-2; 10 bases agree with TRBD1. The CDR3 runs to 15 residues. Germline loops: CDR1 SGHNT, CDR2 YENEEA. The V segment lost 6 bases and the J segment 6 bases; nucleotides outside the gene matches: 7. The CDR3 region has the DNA TGTGCCAGCAGACGGGACAGGGGTATCTCCGGGGAGCTGTTTTTT. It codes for CASRRDRGISGELFF.